This TCR beta chain was sequenced during a study of beta chain features in type 1 diabetes. This clone was observed a handful of times. V lost 2 bases, J lost 4 bases, and 13 bases lay in between. Germline V lookup: CDR1 SGHNT, CDR2 YYREEE (reference sequence). The CDR3 has 15 residues. What was sequenced were expressed TCRB transcripts, since all of the isolated RNA had been reverse transcribed. The read count averaged approximately 3.5 million across naive, central memory and regulatory T cell samples. TCRdb's copy holds only in-frame clones and misses some; the assay was immunoSEQ multiplex PCR. The sample includes around 430,000 clones, about 29% of them seen just once.

The TCR comes from a man between 18 and 29 years old in good health. This rearrangement joins TRBV5-4 to TRBJ2-1; D may be TRBD2 (6 bases). Sequencing was performed on naive CD4+ T cells from blood. The CDR3 region is CASSFRASVYNEQFF. DNA for the CDR3: TGTGCCAGCAGCTTCAGGGCTAGCGTTTACAATGAGCAGTTCTTC.